The 26 T cell receptor beta chains in this list originate from one sample, sequenced in a study of T cells in Graves' hyperthyroidism and ophthalmopathy. TCR beta CDR3 regions were amplified from RNA. HTBI primers were used for first-round RT-PCR of the TCR CDR3. TCRdb fed the multiplex PCR reads into MiXCR, producing one record per CDR3 protein. Here the sample spans roughly 240,000 distinct CDR3 sequences, around 24% being singletons. Sequenced sample: blood. Receptor source: a woman aged 40 to 55 with Graves' ophthalmopathy.

This clonotype was counted ten times or more. The gene calls are TRBV4-2 and TRBJ2-7, with 9 bases that match TRBD2. With 0 bases clipped from V and 4 bases from J, the junction kept 10 bases outside the gene matches. CDR3 length equals 17 residues. Germline V lookup: CDR1 LGHNA, CDR2 YNFKEQ. The CDR3 spells CASSQESSGVVRYEQYF. CDR3 sequence (DNA): TGTGCCAGCAGCCAAGAGTCTAGCGGGGTCGTCAGATACGAGCAGTACTTC.

This clonotype was recorded many times. The chain uses TRBV28 and TRBJ2-7; 8 nucleotides align to TRBD2. Per the germline V gene, CDR1 is MDHEN and CDR2 is SYDVKM. The V and J ends lost 6 bases and 2 bases, in that order; junction bases with no gene match: 15. CDR3 length equals 17 residues. For the CDR3, the DNA is TGTGCCAGCAGGATTGGGGTTAGCGGGAACGGCGCCTACGAGCAGTACTTC. Protein: CASRIGVSGNGAYEQYF.

This clonotype was seen at least ten times. V and J are TRBV27 and TRBJ2-2; possibly TRBD2 for D (5 bases). The V gene lost 6 bases and the J gene lost 7 bases, with 18 bases spanning the gap. Per germline, CDR1 MNHEY and CDR2 SMNVEV (reference sequence). The CDR3 runs 15 residues. The DNA of the CDR3 is TGTGCCAGCAGCCTCCCTCGGGGAGTGGGCGGGGAGCTGTTTTTT. The encoded protein is CASSLPRGVGGELFF.

This clonotype came up many times. The chain combines TRBV19 with TRBJ2-7; D is undetermined. The CDR3 sequence is 14 residues long. CDR1 is LNHDA, CDR2 SQIVND, per germline (reference sequence). Trimming pared 5 bases from V and 2 bases from J, leaving 13 bases between. The CDR3 is CASSVGQFPYEQYF. CDR3 coding DNA: TGTGCCAGTAGTGTGGGTCAATTTCCCTACGAGCAGTACTTC.

This clonotype showed up many times. Here the CDR3 DNA reads TGTGCCTGGAGTGTAGGCAGTCCCTACGAGCAGTACTTC. Its translation is CAWSVGSPYEQYF. The rearrangement links TRBV30 to TRBJ2-7, with D unresolved. Germline values: CDR1 GTSNPN, CDR2 SVGIG (reference sequence). V lost 0 bases to trimming and J lost 2 bases, with 8 bases between them. The CDR3 contains 13 residues. The variable domain in full, completed from reference TRBV30 and TRBJ2-7, reads SQTIHQWPATLVQPVGSPLSLECTVEGTSNPNLYWYRQAAGRGLQLLFYSVGIGQISSEVPQNLSASRPQDRQFILSSKKLLLSDSGFYLCAWSVGSPYEQYFGPGTRLTVT.

This clonotype was detected many times. V is TRBV9 and J is TRBJ1-1; a possible D gene is TRBD1 (6 bases). The CDR3 totals 12 residues. Germline V CDR1 and CDR2: SGDLS, YYNGEE. V lost 4 bases, J lost 7 bases, and 11 bases lay in between. The CDR3 protein is CASSLQGGEAFF. The DNA of the CDR3 is TGTGCCAGCAGCTTACAGGGAGGTGAAGCTTTCTTT.

This clonotype showed up many times. The chain employs TRBV28 and TRBJ1-1; the match to TRBD1 covers 10 bases. V lost 3 bases, J lost 5 bases, and 12 bases stayed unmatched. The V gene's germline CDR1 is MDHEN and CDR2 SYDVKM. CDR3 length equals 17 residues. This CDR3 reads CASSFPPGQGKRTEAFF. The CDR3 bases are TGTGCCAGCAGTTTCCCACCGGGACAGGGGAAGAGGACTGAAGCTTTCTTT.

As to this clonotype: The junction departs from the called germline gene at one end, perhaps through a read error. The rearrangement uses TRBV28 and TRBJ1-2; D may be TRBD1 (5 bases). This CDR3 region has 13 residues. Germline CDR1 and CDR2: MDHEN and SYDVKM. The CDR3 DNA is TGTGCCAGCAGTCCTCCAGGGAAAGGTGGCTACATCTTC. This translates into CASSPPGKGGYIF.

This clonotype came up many times. The chain is built from TRBV6-5 and TRBJ1-1, with 7 positions matching TRBD1. Germline CDR1 is MNHEY and CDR2 is SVGAGI. The V gene end was trimmed by 3 bases and the J gene end by 6 bases; junction bases not matched to a gene: 13. This CDR3 is 16 amino acids long. The CDR3 reads CASSYLWATGDAEAFF. The CDR3, as DNA: TGTGCCAGCAGTTATCTGTGGGCCACAGGGGATGCTGAAGCTTTCTTT.

This clonotype was recorded at least ten times. The V and J genes are TRBV3-1 and TRBJ2-7, with D uncertain. This CDR3 contains 12 residues. Germline loops: CDR1 LGHDT, CDR2 YNNKEL (reference sequence). The ends were cut back, 4 bases at V and 9 bases at J, with 13 bases in the middle. The CDR3 DNA reads as TGTGCCAGCAGCCTAAGTTCCAAGACGCAGTACTTC. As protein: CASSLSSKTQYF.

This clonotype occurred many times. J is TRBJ2-7 and V is TRBV9; a weak D match, TRBD2 (6 bases). V lost 2 bases, J lost 4 bases, and 16 bases lay in between. Per germline, CDR1 SGDLS and CDR2 YYNGEE. The CDR3 covers 15 residues. Written as DNA, the CDR3 is TGTGCCAGCAGCGTGGGGACTTCTCCTACTTACGAGCAGTACTTC. This codes for CASSVGTSPTYEQYF.

This clonotype was counted ten times or more. This chain connects TRBV27 to TRBJ1-1, with D maybe TRBD1 (6 bases). There are 13 residues in the CDR3. Germline V lookup: CDR1 MNHEY, CDR2 SMNVEV (reference sequence). Trimming left V 6 bases short and J 3 bases short, with 11 bases between. In DNA, the CDR3 is TGTGCCAGCAGGCGGAGGGGGGACACTGAAGCTTTCTTT. Amino acid sequence: CASRRRGDTEAFF.

There are many counts of this clonotype. The gene calls are TRBV28 and TRBJ2-7; no reliable D call. Germline CDR1 is MDHEN and CDR2 is SYDVKM. Trimming shortened V by 4 bases and J by 3 bases, and 7 bases separated the two germline ends. There are 12 residues in the CDR3. The CDR3 protein is CASSSPGYEQYF. CDR3 nucleotides: TGTGCCAGCAGTTCCCCGGGCTACGAGCAGTACTTC.

Regarding this clonotype: Given a much more abundant clone one base away, this may be a read error. This chain connects TRBV25-1 to TRBJ2-3; 8 bases are shared with TRBD2. In germline, CDR1 is MGHDK, CDR2 SYGVNS. V was clipped by 7 bases and J by 5 bases; unmatched bases: 14. The CDR3 covers 16 residues. CDR3 protein: CASIGGAGVELDTQYF. The CDR3 DNA sequence: TGTGCCAGCATTGGGGGAGCGGGAGTTGAGCTAGATACGCAGTATTTT.

This clonotype was detected ten times or more. V usage is TRBV19 and J usage is TRBJ2-3; D may be TRBD1 or TRBD2 (6 bases each). Germline loops: CDR1 LNHDA, CDR2 SQIVND (reference sequence). This CDR3 spans 15 amino acids. V lost 3 bases and J 4 bases, leaving 14 bases between the germline ends. DNA of the CDR3: TGTGCCAGTAGTATCGGAACAGGGAGGCCAGATACGCAGTATTTT. Protein product: CASSIGTGRPDTQYF.

This clonotype occurred a few times. A much larger clone differs by one base, so this may be a read error. The rearrangement uses TRBV30 and TRBJ1-1; D possibly corresponds to TRBD1 (6 bases). Between the trimmed V and J ends, which lost 0 bases and 6 bases, there was a span of 32 bases. There are 20 residues in the CDR3. Germline CDR1 and CDR2: GTSNPN and SVGIG (reference sequence). The CDR3 sequence: CAWSVRTSWTELRGYSEAFF. The CDR3 DNA is TGTGCCTGGAGTGTACGTACAAGTTGGACAGAATTAAGGGGGTACTCTGAAGCTTTCTTT. The complete variable domain, with remaining parts taken from reference TRBV30 and TRBJ1-1, reads SQTIHQWPATLVQPVGSPLSLECTVEGTSNPNLYWYRQAAGRGLQLLFYSVGIGQISSEVPQNLSASRPQDRQFILSSKKLLLSDSGFYLCAWSVRTSWTELRGYSEAFFGQGTRLTVV.

In its sample, this clonotype was seen many times. The chain recombines TRBV6-5 with TRBJ1-3, with 9 bases lining up with TRBD1. This CDR3 is 16 amino acids long. Trimming cost V 6 bases and J 4 bases; bases outside gene matches: 10. CDR1 is MNHEY, CDR2 SVGAGI, per germline. The CDR3 loop is CASRRSGTGPGNTIYF. In nucleotides, the CDR3 is TGTGCCAGCAGAAGATCCGGGACAGGGCCCGGAAACACCATATATTTT.

This clonotype was found many times. The J gene is TRBJ2-3, the V gene TRBV9; 12 nucleotides align to TRBD2. CDR1 is SGDLS and CDR2 is YYNGEE in the germline V gene. The V and J ends lost 4 bases and 2 bases, in that order; junction bases with no gene match: 8. The CDR3 covers 17 residues. The CDR3 coding sequence is TGTGCCAGCAGCTCCGGTAGACTAGCGGGAGCCACAGATACGCAGTATTTT. Amino acids: CASSSGRLAGATDTQYF. Together with reference TRBV9 and TRBJ2-3, the CDR3 gives the full variable domain: DSGVTQTPKHLITATGQRVTLRCSPRSGDLSVYWYQQSLDQGLQFLIQYYNGEERAKGNILERFSAQQFPDLHSELNLSSLELGDSALYFCASSSGRLAGATDTQYFGPGTRLTVL.

In this sample, this clonotype turned up many times. The V and J genes are TRBV6-5 and TRBJ1-2; 11 bases match TRBD1. The germline gives CDR1 MNHEY, CDR2 SVGAGI. This CDR3 is 14 amino acids long. The J segment lost 6 bases and the V segment lost 2 bases, leaving 2 bases of the junction unmatched. The CDR3 loop reads CASSYRTGGDGYTF. The DNA for the CDR3 is TGTGCCAGCAGTTACAGGACAGGGGGCGATGGCTACACCTTC.

This clonotype was seen at least ten times. The genes are TRBV9 and TRBJ2-2; tentatively, D is TRBD2 (5 bases). V was pared by 0 bases and J by 7 bases, with 16 bases between. Germline-derived CDR1 and CDR2 are SGDLS and YYNGEE. The CDR3 sequence is 16 residues long. CDR3 in amino acids: CASSVAGKAVVGELFF. The CDR3 bases are TGTGCCAGCAGCGTAGCGGGAAAGGCGGTCGTCGGGGAGCTGTTTTTT.

This clonotype was recorded many times. The chain recombines TRBV28 with TRBJ2-5; D remains unclear. Per germline, CDR1 MDHEN and CDR2 SYDVKM. The CDR3 runs 17 residues. The V end was cut by 2 bases, the J end by 0 bases, with 16 bases between. CDR3 sequence (DNA): TGTGCCAGCAGTTTAATCGCCCCGGGCGTGGACCAAGAGACCCAGTACTTC. This encodes CASSLIAPGVDQETQYF.

This clonotype was seen ten or more times. The chain joins TRBV19 to TRBJ1-2; 10 nucleotides match TRBD1. The ends lost 6 bases at V and 3 bases at J; junction bases unmatched: 4. Per the germline V gene, CDR1 is LNHDA and CDR2 is SQIVND (reference sequence). The CDR3 length is 14 residues. For the CDR3, the DNA is TGTGCCAGTAGATCGACAGGGGGCGACTATGGCTACACCTTC. This translates into CASRSTGGDYGYTF.

In its sample, this clonotype was seen many times. The V gene is TRBV6-5, the J gene TRBJ2-4; TRBD1 agrees at 8 bases. This CDR3 spans 16 amino acids. Germline V gene sequence: CDR1 MNHEY, CDR2 SVGAGI. J was trimmed by 4 bases and V by 3 bases; bases with no gene match: 8. The CDR3 coding sequence is TGTGCCAGCAGTTATTCCCCGACAGGGGTAAAAAACATTCAGTACTTC. This gives the protein CASSYSPTGVKNIQYF.

The J gene is TRBJ1-1, the V gene TRBV12-3 or TRBV12-4; D remains ambiguous. The CDR3 is 13 amino acids. The ends were cut back, 4 bases at V and 3 bases at J, with 9 bases in the middle. The CDR3 nucleotides read TGTGCCAGCAGTTCGGACTGGGACACTGAAGCTTTCTTT. Translated, it gives CASSSDWDTEAFF.

The chain recombines TRBV12-3 or TRBV12-4 with TRBJ2-7; D remains ambiguous. Trimming pared 2 bases from V and 5 bases from J, leaving 13 bases between. The CDR3 runs to 14 residues. CDR3 DNA sequence: TGTGCCAGCAGTTTAAGGTCTAGTTCCCACGAGCAGTACTTC. Translation: CASSLRSSSHEQYF.

This clonotype was picked up many times. The chain is built from TRBV28 and TRBJ2-7; D might be TRBD2 (5 bases). CDR3 length equals 11 residues. Trimming shortened V by 6 bases and J by 7 bases, and 10 bases separated the two germline ends. Germline lookup yields CDR1 MDHEN and CDR2 SYDVKM. CDR3 residues: CASSIGEEQYF. The DNA of the CDR3 is TGTGCCAGCAGCATTGGGGAGGAGCAGTACTTC. Looking up the rest from reference TRBV28 and TRBJ2-7 gives the full variable domain: DVKVTQSSRYLVKRTGEKVFLECVQDMDHENMFWYRQDPGLGLRLIYFSYDVKMKEKGDIPEGYSVSREKKERFSLILESASTNQTSMYLCASSIGEEQYFGPGTRLTVT.